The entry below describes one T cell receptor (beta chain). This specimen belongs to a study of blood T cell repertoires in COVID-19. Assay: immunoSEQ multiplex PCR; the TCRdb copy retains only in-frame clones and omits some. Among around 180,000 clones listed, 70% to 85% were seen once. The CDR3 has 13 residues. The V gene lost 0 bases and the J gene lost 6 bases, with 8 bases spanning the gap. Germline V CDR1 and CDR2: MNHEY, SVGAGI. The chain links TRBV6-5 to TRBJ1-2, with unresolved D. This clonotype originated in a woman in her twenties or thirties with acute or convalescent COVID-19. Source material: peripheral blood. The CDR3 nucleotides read TGTGCCAGCAGTTACTCTTCCGGGAATGGCTACACCTTC. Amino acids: CASSYSSGNGYTF.